One and the same sample provided the 23 T cell receptor beta chains below, sequenced in a study of blood T cell repertoires in COVID-19. Sequenced by immunoSEQ multiplex PCR; TCRdb stores in-frame clones only, minus some. Among 130,000 to 150,000 clones listed, roughly 86% were seen once. Sequenced: peripheral blood. Receptor source: a woman between 50 and 59 years old with acute or convalescent COVID-19.

The chain links TRBV3-1 (or the pseudogene TRBV3-2) to TRBJ2-7; TRBD1 might be the D (5 bases). The CDR3 runs 13 residues. Between the trimmed V and J ends, which lost 1 base and 2 bases, there was a span of 6 bases. CDR1 and CDR2 (germline): LGHDT, YNNKEL (reference sequence). The CDR3 protein is CASSQAGTYEQYF. CDR3 nucleotide sequence: TGTGCCAGCAGCCAAGCAGGGACCTACGAGCAGTACTTC.

This chain links TRBV5-6 with TRBJ1-1; TRBD1 is a possible D gene (5 bases). The V gene's germline CDR1 is SGHDT and CDR2 YYEEEE. V lost 0 bases, J lost 1 base, and 10 bases lay in between. CDR3 size: 15 residues. The CDR3 spells CASSLAAGWNTEAFF. In nucleotides, the CDR3 is TGTGCCAGCAGCTTGGCTGCAGGGTGGAACACTGAAGCTTTCTTT.

The gene calls are TRBV10-3 and TRBJ1-1, with D perhaps matching TRBD1 (5 bases). The length of the CDR3 is 13 residues. The V end was cut by 2 bases, the J end by 5 bases, with 9 bases between. Germline V CDR1 and CDR2: ENHRY, SYGVKD. The CDR3, as DNA: TGTGCCATCAGTGAGCAGGGTGGGACTGAAGCTTTCTTT. This translates into CAISEQGGTEAFF.

This clone was picked up one time. CDR3 loop: CATAGTGGGNQPQHF. For the CDR3, the DNA is TGTGCCACCGCGGGGACAGGGGGCGGGAATCAGCCCCAGCATTTT. This sequence joins TRBV6-5 and TRBJ1-5, with 12 nucleotides matching TRBD1. The CDR3 length is 15 residues. CDR1 and CDR2 from the germline V gene are MNHEY and SVGAGI. Trimming removed 10 bases from V and 4 bases from J; junction bases left unmatched: 8.

The chain recombines TRBV11-2 with TRBJ2-1, with 8 bases aligning to TRBD1. Unmatched junction bases numbered 6, after V lost 1 base and J lost 7 bases. CDR3 length equals 15 residues. CDR1 and CDR2 (germline): SGHAT, FQNNGV. The CDR3 reads CASSLVSGGGNEQFF. Written as DNA, the CDR3 is TGTGCCAGCAGCTTAGTTTCAGGGGGCGGGAATGAGCAGTTCTTC.

The V and J genes are TRBV28 and TRBJ2-7; 9 bases fit TRBD1. This CDR3 contains 16 residues. Unmatched junction bases numbered 14, after V lost 5 bases and J lost 6 bases. Germline V gene lookup returns CDR1 MDHEN and CDR2 SYDVKM. DNA for the CDR3: TGTGCCAGCAGTCTTCCGGGACAGGGACTTTCCCTCGAGCAGTACTTC. Its protein product is CASSLPGQGLSLEQYF.

The chain recombines TRBV6-5 with TRBJ1-2; a possible D gene is TRBD1 (6 bases). Trimming shortened V by 2 bases and J by 7 bases, and 11 bases separated the two germline ends. The germline gives CDR1 MNHEY, CDR2 SVGAGI. This CDR3 region has 13 residues. CDR3 region: CASSYGQNRGYTF. In DNA form, the CDR3 reads TGTGCCAGCAGTTACGGACAGAATCGTGGCTACACCTTC.

This clone was seen only once. The J gene is TRBJ2-1, the V gene TRBV3-1 (or the pseudogene TRBV3-2), with D perhaps matching TRBD1 (6 bases). The germline V gene has CDR1 LGHDT and CDR2 YNNKEL (reference sequence). Trimming pared 0 bases from V and 4 bases from J, leaving 10 bases between. The CDR3 is 15 amino acids. The CDR3 protein is CASSQDSGTYNEQFF. CDR3 nucleotides: TGTGCCAGCAGCCAAGATTCGGGGACATACAATGAGCAGTTCTTC.

J is TRBJ2-5 and V is TRBV7-9, with D tentatively TRBD2 (8 bases). Germline V lookup: CDR1 SEHNR, CDR2 FQNEAQ (reference sequence). The CDR3 sequence is 16 residues long. Trimming shortened V by 5 bases and J by 5 bases, and 21 bases separated the two germline ends. CDR3 region: CASSPRGGGRQETQYF. The CDR3, as DNA: TGTGCCAGCAGCCCCCGAGGGGGCGGGAGGCAGGAGACCCAGTACTTC.

This chain joins TRBV5-1 and TRBJ1-2; D perhaps matches TRBD1 (6 bases). There are 13 residues in the CDR3. The germline gives CDR1 SGHRS, CDR2 YFSETQ. Trimming pared 4 bases from V and 6 bases from J, leaving 13 bases between. CDR3 nucleotides: TGCGCCAGCAGCCCTTGGGCAGGGGATGGCTACACCTTC. Amino acid sequence: CASSPWAGDGYTF. Complete variable domain (other parts from reference TRBV5-1 and TRBJ1-2): KAGVTQTPRYLIKTRGQQVTLSCSPISGHRSVSWYQQTPGQGLQFLFEYFSETQRNKGNFPGRFSGRQFSNSRSEMNVSTLELGDSALYLCASSPWAGDGYTFGSGTRLTVV.

A few counts support this clone. The V gene is TRBV27, the J gene TRBJ1-3; D possibly corresponds to TRBD1 (6 bases). This CDR3 region has 17 residues. Germline V gene lookup returns CDR1 MNHEY and CDR2 SMNVEV (reference sequence). V lost 6 bases and J lost 0, with 18 bases in between. The CDR3 bases are TGTGCCAGCAGACCTACAGGGATACATCTCTCTGGAAACACCATATATTTT. Translated: CASRPTGIHLSGNTIYF.

The chain uses TRBV10-3 and TRBJ2-3; 8 bases match TRBD1. Per the germline V gene, CDR1 is ENHRY and CDR2 is SYGVKD. CDR3 length: 13 amino acids. The junction had 9 bases not matched to a gene; V was cut back by 11 bases and J by 5 bases. The CDR3 here is CAGRTGGQDTQYF. CDR3 nucleotide sequence: TGTGCCGGGCGCACAGGGGGGCAAGATACGCAGTATTTT.

This chain links TRBV6-1 with TRBJ1-5; tentatively, D is TRBD1 (6 bases). This CDR3 has 16 amino acids. Germline loops: CDR1 MNHNS, CDR2 SASEGT. Trimming pared 3 bases from V and 7 bases from J, leaving 19 bases between. The chain's CDR3 is CASSDSFGQFHQPQHF. CDR3 nucleotide sequence: TGTGCCAGCAGTGATAGTTTTGGACAGTTCCACCAGCCCCAGCATTTT.

This CDR3 reads CASSIVADSTDTQYF. CDR3 nucleotide sequence: TGTGCCAGCAGCATCGTAGCGGACAGCACAGATACGCAGTATTTT. The rearrangement joins TRBV11-3 to TRBJ2-3; tentatively, D is TRBD2 (6 bases). The CDR3 sequence is 15 residues long. V lost 5 bases and J 0 bases, leaving 12 bases between the germline ends. The germline V gene encodes CDR1 SGHNT and CDR2 YENEEA. Combining the CDR3 with reference TRBV11-3 and TRBJ2-3 gives the whole variable domain EAGVVQSPRYKIIEKKQPVAFWCNPISGHNTLYWYLQNLGQGPELLIRYENEEAVDDSQLPKDRFSAERLKGVDSTLKIQPAELGDSAVYLCASSIVADSTDTQYFGPGTRLTVL.

This chain links TRBV6-4 with TRBJ1-5, with D possibly TRBD1 on 5 matching bases. The length of the CDR3 is 13 residues. V was shortened by 5 bases and J by 2 bases, with 7 bases between the two germline ends. Germline V CDR1 and CDR2: MRHNA, SNTAGT. CDR3 sequence (DNA): TGTGCCAGCAGTCTACAGGGCAATCAGCCCCAGCATTTT. Amino acids: CASSLQGNQPQHF.

J is TRBJ1-3 and V is TRBV30, with D uncertain. This CDR3 contains 14 residues. The germline CDR1 and CDR2 sequences are GTSNPN and SVGIG (reference sequence). V was shortened by 5 bases and J by 4 bases, with 15 bases between the two germline ends. The CDR3 nucleotides are TGTGCCTGGGTCCCCTTATCGGTCGGAAACACCATATATTTT. As protein: CAWVPLSVGNTIYF.

This chain uses TRBV6-6 with TRBJ1-4; 11 bases map to TRBD1. V was pared by 9 bases and J by 4 bases, with 7 bases of the junction left unmatched. The CDR3 has 15 residues. Germline V lookup: CDR1 MNHNY, CDR2 SVGAGI (reference sequence). CDR3 sequence (DNA): TGTGCCAGTTCGGACAGGGGGCCGTATAATGAAAAACTGTTTTTT. Its protein product is CASSDRGPYNEKLFF.

The V call is TRBV27, the J call TRBJ2-7; perhaps TRBD1 as D (7 bases). There are 18 residues in the CDR3. Trimming pared 2 bases from V and 1 base from J, leaving 21 bases between. Germline V gene sequence: CDR1 MNHEY, CDR2 SMNVEV (reference sequence). CDR3 amino acids: CASSLLVSRQGGSYEQYF. The CDR3 region has the DNA TGTGCCAGCAGTTTACTGGTGTCCCGACAGGGAGGTTCCTACGAGCAGTACTTC.

The genes are TRBV7-2 and TRBJ2-7; 7 nucleotides align to TRBD2. After removal of 4 bases from V and 4 bases from J, the junction contained 7 bases not matched to a gene. Germline V gene data show CDR1 as SGHTA and CDR2 as FQGNSA. This CDR3 region has 14 residues. CDR3 sequence (DNA): TGTGCCAGCAGCTCACTCGGACTAGGTTACGAGCAGTACTTC. Residues: CASSSLGLGYEQYF.

The chain uses TRBV24-1 and TRBJ2-2; TRBD1 is a possible D gene (5 bases). Deletions cut 0 bases from V and 6 bases from J, with 10 bases between. Germline loops: CDR1 KGHDR, CDR2 SFDVKD. This CDR3 region has 15 residues. The CDR3 DNA follows: TGTGCCACCAGTGATTTGCTAGGGGTACCCGGGGAGCTGTTTTTT. This gives the protein CATSDLLGVPGELFF.

The rearrangement uses TRBV19 and TRBJ2-6, with D unresolved. V lost 6 bases to trimming and J lost 0 bases, with 9 bases between them. Germline V gene lookup returns CDR1 LNHDA and CDR2 SQIVND (reference sequence). CDR3 length: 15 amino acids. The CDR3 bases are TGTGCCAGTAGCCCGGTCACCTCTGGGGCCAACGTCCTGACTTTC. Amino acid sequence: CASSPVTSGANVLTF.

In nucleotides, the CDR3 is TGTGCCAGCAGAAGACTAGCGGGAGGATACACAGATACGCAGTATTTT. Amino acid sequence: CASRRLAGGYTDTQYF. The chain couples TRBV2 to TRBJ2-3; 13 bases line up with TRBD2. Germline V CDR1 and CDR2: SNHLY, FYNNEI. The CDR3 length is 16 residues. V shed 6 bases and J 2 bases; nucleotides not matched to a gene: 5.

The chain carries TRBV6-5 and TRBJ2-2, with 10 positions matching TRBD1. Unmatched junction bases numbered 2, after V lost 2 bases and J lost 5 bases. The germline CDR1 and CDR2 sequences are MNHEY and SVGAGI. This CDR3 is built from 15 residues. The CDR3 is CASSYGGQGTGELFF. CDR3 nucleotides: TGTGCCAGCAGTTACGGGGGACAGGGGACCGGGGAGCTGTTTTTT.